This T cell receptor beta chain came from a study of OX40 agonist ivuxolimab in advanced cancers. Study information: Participants could have had prior anti-PD-1, anti-PD-L1 or anti-CTLA-4 therapy, and approximately 40% had some.

Data came from immunoSEQ multiplex PCR; TCRdb stores just in-frame clones and leaves some out. In the table there are approximately 21,000 clones, around 80% of which are singletons. Germline CDR1 reads SGHRS; CDR2 reads YFSETQ. This CDR3 is 16 amino acids long. The V and J ends lost 0 bases and 5 bases respectively, with 17 bases between them. A word on this clone: The antigen remains unidentified.

Overall study results and limits: Expanded peripheral T cells had an undetermined antigen specificity. CD8+ T cells averaged more expanded clones than CD4+. At 0.1 to 3.0 mg/kg and by week 6, clonal expansion occurred in CD4+ and CD8+ blood T cells.

The chain carries TRBV5-1 and TRBJ1-2; D is possibly TRBD1 (6 bases). Material: CD4+ or CD8+ T cells sorted from blood, obtained in a trial of the OX40 agonist ivuxolimab. The receptor's source is an adult with an advanced solid tumor such as melanoma, head and neck, liver or kidney cancer. The CDR3 region has the DNA TGCGCCAGCAGCTTGGAGGCGGGGGGCGCTGGGTATGGCTACACCTTC. Translating gives CASSLEAGGAGYGYTF.